These T cell receptor beta chains were read from a single sample in a study of response to subunit inactivated influenza vaccine. TCRdb reprocessed the RT-PCR reads with MiXCR, giving one entry per CDR3 protein. Of about 180,000 distinct CDR3 sequences listed, roughly 8.7% were seen once; the top ten hold approximately 10%. The sequencing used non-naive T cells sorted from PBMCs, collected on the day of vaccination. These receptors all stem from a man aged 45-60 years who received an inactivated influenza vaccine. CDR3s include the opening cysteine and the closing phenylalanine or tryptophan. Each record gives: D gene, J gene, clone size, V gene, CDR3 protein, CDR3 DNA. A D gene is named only where the DNA matches it firmly. Where a row states a size, it is once, few, many or the class of an expanded clone; other rows omit it.

D: -
J: TRBJ1-5
size: many
V: TRBV12-3/TRBV12-4
CDR3: CASSPGGMGNQPQHF
DNA: TGTGCCAGCAGCCCCGGCGGAATGGGCAATCAGCCCCAGCATTTT

D: -
J: TRBJ2-5
size: -
V: TRBV12-3/TRBV12-4
CDR3: CASSFKAATGDQETQYF
DNA: TGTGCCAGCAGTTTCAAAGCAGCCACTGGAGACCAAGAGACCCAGTACTTC

D: -
J: TRBJ1-1
size: few
V: TRBV6-5
CDR3: CASSYNGREAFF
DNA: TGTGCCAGCAGTTACAACGGGCGGGAAGCTTTCTTT

D: TRBD2
J: TRBJ2-1
size: few
V: TRBV18
CDR3: CASSPWTSGSPPNEQFF
DNA: TGTGCCAGCTCACCCTGGACTAGCGGGAGCCCGCCAAATGAGCAGTTCTTC

D: -
J: TRBJ2-3
size: many
V: TRBV2
CDR3: CASSERLGSLRDTQYF
DNA: TGTGCCAGCAGTGAAAGGCTGGGGTCCCTTAGGGATACGCAGTATTTT

D: TRBD1
J: TRBJ2-1
size: few
V: TRBV27
CDR3: CASTRDRHNNEQFF
DNA: TGTGCCAGCACCCGGGACAGACATAACAATGAGCAGTTCTTC

D: TRBD1
J: TRBJ2-3
size: few
V: TRBV5-1
CDR3: CASTETGGGDTQYF
DNA: TGCGCCAGCACCGAGACAGGGGGAGGGGATACGCAGTATTTT

D: -
J: TRBJ1-2
size: -
V: TRBV20-1
CDR3: CSARVSSQGRGYGYTF
DNA: TGCAGTGCTAGAGTTTCTTCGCAGGGGCGAGGCTATGGCTACACCTTC

D: TRBD1
J: TRBJ2-1
size: many
V: TRBV6-5
CDR3: CASSYSDRGAYNEQFF
DNA: TGTGCCAGCAGTTACTCGGACAGGGGCGCCTACAATGAGCAGTTCTTC

D: TRBD1
J: TRBJ2-1
size: -
V: TRBV12-3/TRBV12-4
CDR3: CASSLGGTGYNEQFF
DNA: TGTGCCAGCAGTTTAGGTGGGACAGGCTACAATGAGCAGTTCTTC

D: -
J: TRBJ1-5
size: few
V: TRBV7-2
CDR3: CASSFRQNQPQHF
DNA: TGTGCCAGCAGCTTTAGACAAAATCAGCCCCAGCATTTT

D: -
J: TRBJ2-1
size: many
V: TRBV6-1
CDR3: CASRLDGSSYNEQFF
DNA: TGTGCCAGCAGGCTGGACGGGAGCTCCTACAATGAGCAGTTCTTC

D: TRBD2
J: TRBJ2-5
size: many
V: TRBV4-1
CDR3: CASSRLAFETQYF
DNA: TGCGCCAGCAGCCGACTAGCTTTTGAGACCCAGTACTTC

D: -
J: TRBJ2-2
size: -
V: TRBV7-2
CDR3: CASSFLAATGELFF
DNA: TGTGCCAGCAGCTTCTTAGCGGCCACCGGGGAGCTGTTTTTT

D: TRBD1
J: TRBJ1-5
size: few
V: TRBV6-1
CDR3: CASSPGQGAGNQPQHF
DNA: TGTGCCAGCAGCCCCGGACAGGGGGCGGGTAATCAGCCCCAGCATTTT

D: -
J: TRBJ2-7
size: few
V: TRBV6-2/TRBV6-3
CDR3: CASKTDSKYEQYF
DNA: TGTGCCAGCAAAACGGACAGCAAATACGAGCAGTACTTC

D: TRBD1
J: TRBJ1-2
size: -
V: TRBV7-2
CDR3: CASSQGPPEQGALTF
DNA: TGTGCCAGCAGCCAAGGTCCCCCCGAACAGGGGGCCCTCACCTTC

D: -
J: TRBJ2-2
size: -
V: TRBV28
CDR3: CASSLLFSAIGGELFF
DNA: TGTGCCAGCAGTTTACTTTTTAGCGCAATTGGCGGGGAGCTGTTTTTT

D: TRBD2
J: TRBJ2-7
size: few
V: TRBV5-6
CDR3: CASSLLAGVVEQYF
DNA: TGTGCCAGCAGCTTGCTAGCGGGAGTGGTCGAGCAGTACTTC

D: -
J: TRBJ2-1
size: -
V: TRBV6-2/TRBV6-3
CDR3: CASMVRQEAYEQFF
DNA: TGTGCCAGCATGGTCAGACAGGAAGCTTATGAGCAGTTCTTC

D: -
J: TRBJ1-1
size: few
V: TRBV5-1
CDR3: CASSLGGSLNTEAFF
DNA: TGCGCCAGCAGCTTAGGCGGCTCCCTGAACACTGAAGCTTTCTTT

D: TRBD2
J: TRBJ2-1
size: few
V: TRBV10-3
CDR3: CAISESQGTSGLNEQFF
DNA: TGTGCCATCAGTGAGTCCCAAGGGACTAGCGGACTGAATGAGCAGTTCTTC

D: TRBD1
J: TRBJ2-5
size: few
V: TRBV2
CDR3: CASTGVGETQYF
DNA: TGTGCCAGTACAGGGGTTGGAGAGACCCAGTACTTC

D: -
J: TRBJ1-5
size: -
V: TRBV20-1
CDR3: CSARPRGAGQPQHF
DNA: TGCAGTGCCCGGCCCCGGGGGGCAGGGCAGCCCCAGCATTTT

D: -
J: TRBJ1-6
size: -
V: TRBV6-2/TRBV6-3
CDR3: CASIGDWQNSPLHF
DNA: TGTGCCAGCATAGGTGACTGGCAAAATTCACCCCTCCACTTT

D: TRBD1
J: TRBJ2-7
size: -
V: TRBV7-8
CDR3: CASSGRQGPEQYF
DNA: TGTGCCAGCAGCGGGCGACAGGGTCCCGAGCAGTACTTC